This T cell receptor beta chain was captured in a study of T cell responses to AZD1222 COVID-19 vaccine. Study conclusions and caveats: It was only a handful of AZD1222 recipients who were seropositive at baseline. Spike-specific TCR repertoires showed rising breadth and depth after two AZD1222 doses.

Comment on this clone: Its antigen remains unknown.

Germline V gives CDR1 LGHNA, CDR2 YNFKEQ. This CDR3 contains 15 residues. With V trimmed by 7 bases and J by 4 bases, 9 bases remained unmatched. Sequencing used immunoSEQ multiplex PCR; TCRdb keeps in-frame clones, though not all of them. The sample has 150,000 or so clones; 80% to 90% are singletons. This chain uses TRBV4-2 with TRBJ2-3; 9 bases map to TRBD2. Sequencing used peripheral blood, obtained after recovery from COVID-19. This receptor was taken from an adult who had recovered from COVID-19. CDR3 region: CASTYRRGGADTQYF. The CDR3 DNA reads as TGTGCCAGCACCTACCGGCGGGGGGGGGCAGATACGCAGTATTTT.